This is a list of T cell receptor beta chains from one sample in a study of T cells in Graves' hyperthyroidism and ophthalmopathy. TCRdb recomputed calls from the multiplex PCR reads with MiXCR, one row per CDR3 protein. Of some 770,000 distinct CDR3 sequences in the sample, approximately 16% were seen once. The sample consisted of blood. These receptors were taken from a young man with Graves' hyperthyroidism. CDR3s include the opening cysteine and the closing phenylalanine or tryptophan. The D gene is left open where the match is weak. Clone size is stated in some rows and not others, as once, few, many or a class when expanded.

size: many; D: -; J: TRBJ1-5; V: TRBV28; length: 13; CDR3: CASLTGRNQPQHF; DNA: TGTGCCAGTTTGACAGGACGCAATCAGCCCCAGCATTTT
size: -; D: TRBD1; J: TRBJ2-2; V: TRBV6-1; length: 16; CDR3: CASSASQGANTGELFF; DNA: TGTGCCAGCAGTGCGAGCCAGGGGGCTAACACCGGGGAGCTGTTTTTT
size: many; D: -; J: TRBJ2-5; V: TRBV20-1; length: 13; CDR3: CSARGVGIETQYF; DNA: TGCAGTGCTAGAGGGGTCGGGATTGAGACCCAGTACTTC
size: -; D: TRBD1; J: TRBJ1-1; V: TRBV2; length: 16; CDR3: CASSPQGGIMNTEAFF; DNA: TGTGCCAGCAGCCCACAGGGGGGCATTATGAACACTGAAGCTTTCTTT
size: few; D: -; J: TRBJ1-1; V: TRBV5-1; length: 12; CDR3: CASSRGGQGTFF; DNA: TGCGCCAGCAGCCGTGGGGGGCAGGGGACTTTCTTT
size: many; D: -; J: TRBJ1-4; V: TRBV2; length: 11; CDR3: CARLVGQKLFF; DNA: TGTGCCAGATTGGTCGGGCAAAAACTGTTTTTT
size: many; D: TRBD2; J: TRBJ2-1; V: TRBV19; length: 17; CDR3: CASATSPWTSGYNEQFF; DNA: TGTGCCAGCGCTACTTCCCCCTGGACTAGCGGTTACAATGAGCAGTTCTTC
size: -; D: TRBD1; J: TRBJ1-2; V: TRBV19; length: 17; CDR3: CASSGTGLGMENYGYTF; DNA: TGTGCCAGTAGCGGGACAGGGTTGGGTATGGAGAACTATGGCTACACCTTC
size: -; D: -; J: TRBJ2-7; V: TRBV15; length: 14; CDR3: CATSRAAAAYEQYF; DNA: TGTGCCACCAGCAGAGCAGCAGCCGCCTACGAGCAGTACTTC
size: many; D: TRBD2; J: TRBJ2-7; V: TRBV20-1; length: 14; CDR3: CSAGAGTSDVEQYF; DNA: TGCAGTGCTGGGGCCGGGACTAGCGATGTCGAGCAGTACTTC
size: many; D: -; J: TRBJ1-1; V: TRBV20-1; length: 15; CDR3: CSASPHMGANTEAFF; DNA: TGCAGTGCTAGCCCTCACATGGGGGCCAACACTGAAGCTTTCTTT
size: many; D: -; J: TRBJ2-3; V: TRBV28; length: 14; CDR3: CASSPLGFRDTQYF; DNA: TGTGCCAGCAGTCCCTTGGGCTTCAGGGATACGCAGTATTTT
size: few; D: -; J: TRBJ2-1; V: TRBV20-1; length: 17; CDR3: CSARDQRRGSSYNEQFF; DNA: TGCAGTGCTAGAGACCAACGTAGGGGGAGCTCCTACAATGAGCAGTTCTTC
size: -; D: TRBD2; J: TRBJ2-1; V: TRBV4-1; length: 18; CDR3: CASSQGGGLAGGNNEQFF; DNA: TGCGCCAGCAGCCAAGGAGGAGGACTAGCGGGAGGGAACAATGAGCAGTTCTTC
size: many; D: -; J: TRBJ2-1; V: TRBV20-1; length: 15; CDR3: CSAGRDSWYYNEQFF; DNA: TGCAGTGCTGGACGGGACTCCTGGTACTACAATGAGCAGTTCTTC
size: -; D: TRBD1; J: TRBJ2-7; V: TRBV4-1; length: 15; CDR3: CASSRRDRGDYEQYF; DNA: TGCGCCAGCAGTCGAAGGGACAGGGGAGACTACGAGCAGTACTTC
size: -; D: -; J: TRBJ1-1; V: TRBV27; length: 13; CDR3: CASSLYVGTEAFF; DNA: TGTGCCAGCAGCCTCTACGTGGGCACTGAAGCTTTCTTT
size: -; D: -; J: TRBJ2-1; V: TRBV28; length: 14; CDR3: CASSTYLTVGEQFF; DNA: TGTGCCAGCAGCACCTACTTGACGGTAGGGGAGCAGTTCTTC
size: few; D: TRBD1; J: TRBJ2-1; V: TRBV19; length: 15; CDR3: CASSIGTGGSYEQFF; DNA: TGTGCCAGTAGTATTGGGACAGGGGGCTCTTATGAGCAGTTCTTC
size: many; D: -; J: TRBJ1-1; V: TRBV3-1; length: 15; CDR3: CASSQGQTLNTEAFF; DNA: TGTGCCAGCAGCCAAGGGCAGACCTTGAACACTGAAGCTTTCTTT
size: many; D: -; J: TRBJ2-5; V: TRBV28; length: 13; CDR3: CASSPWRQETQYF; DNA: TGTGCCAGCAGTCCCTGGCGGCAAGAGACCCAGTACTTC
size: many; D: -; J: TRBJ2-1; V: TRBV29-1; length: 12; CDR3: CSAEQVNNEQFF; DNA: TGCAGCGCTGAGCAGGTAAACAATGAGCAGTTCTTC
size: few; D: -; J: TRBJ2-1; V: TRBV7-9; length: 17; CDR3: CASSFSPPRPRWNEQFF; DNA: TGTGCCAGCAGCTTCTCCCCGCCTCGCCCGCGGTGGAATGAGCAGTTCTTC
size: many; D: TRBD2; J: TRBJ2-3; V: TRBV28; length: 17; CDR3: CASSFMSLASGSSTQYF; DNA: TGTGCCAGCAGTTTTATGTCCTTGGCTAGCGGGAGTAGCACGCAGTATTTT
size: few; D: -; J: TRBJ2-7; V: TRBV18; length: 13; CDR3: CASSLRDAYEQYF; DNA: TGTGCCAGCTCCCTCAGGGACGCCTACGAGCAGTACTTC
size: many; D: TRBD1; J: TRBJ1-1; V: TRBV20-1; length: 15; CDR3: CSARGHRGPSTEAFF; DNA: TGCAGTGCTAGAGGCCACAGGGGGCCGAGCACTGAAGCTTTCTTT
size: many; D: TRBD2; J: TRBJ2-7; V: TRBV28; length: 15; CDR3: CASSLPASGSYEQYF; DNA: TGTGCCAGCAGTTTACCCGCTAGCGGGAGCTACGAGCAGTACTTC
size: many; D: -; J: TRBJ2-5; V: TRBV11-3; length: 17; CDR3: CASSLGARTAGQETQYF; DNA: TGTGCCAGCAGCTTAGGGGCCCGGACAGCGGGGCAAGAGACCCAGTACTTC
size: many; D: TRBD2; J: TRBJ2-1; V: TRBV28; length: 16; CDR3: CASSSTSGSLDNEQFF; DNA: TGTGCCAGCAGTTCAACTAGCGGGAGTCTAGACAATGAGCAGTTCTTC
size: many; D: TRBD1; J: TRBJ1-2; V: TRBV6-1; length: 15; CDR3: CASRKPGQGDRGYTF; DNA: TGTGCCAGCAGGAAGCCGGGACAGGGAGATCGTGGCTACACCTTC
size: many; D: TRBD1; J: TRBJ2-7; V: TRBV20-1; length: 14; CDR3: CSAPNWGQGDEQYF; DNA: TGCAGTGCTCCTAATTGGGGACAGGGCGACGAGCAGTACTTC
size: once; D: -; J: TRBJ2-4; V: TRBV30; length: 14; CDR3: CALDGSPRENIQYF; DNA: TGTGCCCTTGATGGCTCACCCCGGGAAAACATTCAGTACTTC
size: many; D: -; J: TRBJ2-3; V: TRBV13; length: 14; CDR3: CASSAGQPVDTQYF; DNA: TGTGCCAGCAGCGCGGGACAGCCGGTCGATACGCAGTATTTT
size: few; D: -; J: TRBJ2-7; V: TRBV27; length: 15; CDR3: CASSFPGSSVYEQYF; DNA: TGTGCCAGCAGTTTTCCCGGGAGTAGCGTCTACGAGCAGTACTTC
size: -; D: -; J: TRBJ2-1; V: TRBV24-1; length: 14; CDR3: CATSDLTRVNEQFF; DNA: TGTGCCACCAGTGATTTAACTAGGGTCAATGAGCAGTTCTTC
size: once; D: -; J: TRBJ2-6; V: TRBV28; length: 14; CDR3: CASGVLSGANVLTF; DNA: TGTGCCAGCGGGGTCCTCTCTGGGGCCAACGTCCTGACTTTC
size: many; D: TRBD2; J: TRBJ2-1; V: TRBV2; length: 16; CDR3: CASRPGLAALSGEQFF; DNA: TGTGCCAGCAGGCCGGGACTAGCGGCCCTGAGCGGTGAGCAGTTCTTC
size: -; D: -; J: TRBJ2-5; V: TRBV9; length: 13; CDR3: CASSVRPGETQYF; DNA: TGTGCCAGCAGCGTGAGACCGGGGGAGACCCAGTACTTC
size: few; D: TRBD2; J: TRBJ2-3; V: TRBV13; length: 16; CDR3: CASSTWTSGVTDTQYF; DNA: TGTGCCAGCAGCACCTGGACTAGCGGGGTCACAGATACGCAGTATTTT
size: many; D: -; J: TRBJ2-7; V: TRBV10-3; length: 14; CDR3: CAISVSGTSYEQYF; DNA: TGTGCCATCAGTGTATCAGGGACGTCCTACGAGCAGTACTTC
size: -; D: TRBD2; J: TRBJ2-1; V: TRBV28; length: 16; CDR3: CASSKGLKGSGVLQFF; DNA: TGTGCCAGCAGTAAGGGGCTGAAGGGAAGCGGGGTGTTGCAGTTCTTC